This T cell receptor beta chain appears in the sequencing data of a study of blood T cell repertoires in COVID-19. The V gene end was trimmed by 3 bases and the J gene end by 3 bases; junction bases not matched to a gene: 4. Germline CDR1 GTSNPN, CDR2 SVGIG (reference sequence). The CDR3 loop spans 14 amino acids. Using immunoSEQ multiplex PCR, the repertoire was profiled, and TCRdb retains in-frame clones only, with some absent. Counted here are roughly 280,000 clones, about 85% occurring once; the ten biggest clones make up about 3%. The chain uses TRBV30 and TRBJ1-2; 10 nucleotides line up with TRBD1. The sequenced sample was PBMCs or T cells enriched from blood (not recorded which). The receptor was isolated from a woman aged 45 to 65 who had recovered from COVID-19. CDR3 sequence: CAWSRDRGDYGYTF. CDR3 DNA: TGTGCCTGGAGCCGGGACAGGGGTGACTATGGCTACACCTTC.